This entry features one T cell receptor (beta chain) sequence. Antigen: not known. These data are taken from a study of lymphopenia after photon versus proton radiotherapy. Study outcomes and limitations: Authors raise, but do not show, better survival with proton therapy. Relative stability marked proton patients; photon patients lost diversity and naive cells.

The assay was immunoSEQ multiplex PCR, and TCRdb's table has in-frame clones only and misses some. The sample includes 50,000 to 75,000 clones, approximately 86% seen only once; the top ten take roughly 2.3%. CDR1 is SGHRS, CDR2 YFSETQ, per germline. The germline V and J ends were trimmed by 5 bases and 2 bases, with 11 bases remaining between them. There are 15 residues in the CDR3. The TCR originated in a man aged 40-49 years with gastric cancer. The sequencing used peripheral blood, collected from a patient treated with photon-based radiotherapy. V gene TRBV5-1 combines with J gene TRBJ2-6; tentative D call: TRBD1 (6 bases). CDR3 sequence (DNA): TGCGCCAGCAGGCCAGGGGTAACTGGGGCCAACGTCCTGACTTTC. Its protein product is CASRPGVTGANVLTF. Together with reference TRBV5-1 and TRBJ2-6, the CDR3 gives the full variable domain: KAGVTQTPRYLIKTRGQQVTLSCSPISGHRSVSWYQQTPGQGLQFLFEYFSETQRNKGNFPGRFSGRQFSNSRSEMNVSTLELGDSALYLCASRPGVTGANVLTFGAGSRLTVL.